Shown below are 21 T cell receptor beta chains from a single sample sequenced in a study of Ad26.COV2.S vaccination and SARS-CoV-2 variants. The treatment was: 19 received Ad26.COV2.S at low or high dose, single or two shots; about five received placebo; per-sample allocation not given. Samples were taken on day 63 after the first vaccine or placebo injection. Some clones are missing from TCRdb's copy, which holds only in-frame ones; the method was immunoSEQ multiplex PCR. The sample has approximately 300,000 clones; around four fifths are singletons. The sample in question was peripheral blood, obtained in a trial of Ad26.COV2.S vaccine versus placebo. These receptors were taken from a person between 18 and 59 years old who received the Ad26.COV2.S COVID-19 vaccine or a placebo.

This chain connects TRBV15 to TRBJ1-3; D is unresolved. CDR1 is LNHNV, CDR2 YYDKDF, per germline (reference sequence). The CDR3 is 17 residues long. Trimming took off 0 bases at V and 0 bases at J, with 12 bases between the two ends. This CDR3 reads CATSRDRRGFSGNTIYF. CDR3 bases: TGTGCCACCAGCAGAGATAGACGGGGTTTCTCTGGAAACACCATATATTTT.

The chain carries TRBV27 and TRBJ1-6; 7 bases are a match to TRBD1. V dropped 8 bases and J dropped 6; count of bases not matched to a gene: 7. CDR1 and CDR2 (germline): MNHEY, SMNVEV (reference sequence). The length of the CDR3 is 14 residues. This CDR3 is CASHQQGSNSPLHF. DNA of the CDR3: TGTGCCAGCCACCAACAGGGGTCTAATTCACCCCTCCACTTT.

A remark on this clone: Distinct nucleotide sequences in the sample also encode this CDR3. V gene TRBV5-1 combines with J gene TRBJ2-2; TRBD2 matches 10 bases. V was pared by 0 bases and J by 2 bases, with 7 bases of the junction left unmatched. The length of the CDR3 is 18 residues. Germline lookup yields CDR1 SGHRS and CDR2 YFSETQ. As DNA, the CDR3 is TGCGCCAGCAGCTTGGGCCTAGCGGGGGCGGCAAACACCGGGGAGCTGTTTTTT. This encodes CASSLGLAGAANTGELFF.

The sample holds one count of this clone. J is TRBJ1-2 and V is TRBV5-5; tentative D call: TRBD1 (6 bases). The ends were cut back, 7 bases at V and 4 bases at J, with 23 bases in the middle. Germline CDR1 SGHKS, CDR2 YYEKEE (reference sequence). There are 16 residues in the CDR3. The CDR3 DNA follows: TGTGCCAGCGGAACGTCTGCGGGGGGCGCACTCTATGGCTACACCTTC. This encodes CASGTSAGGALYGYTF.

The chain combines TRBV5-1 with TRBJ1-2, with TRBD1 matching 7 bases. The CDR3 extends over 16 amino acids. The V gene end was trimmed by 3 bases and the J gene end by 0 bases; junction bases not matched to a gene: 8. Per the germline V gene, CDR1 is SGHRS and CDR2 is YFSETQ. DNA of the CDR3: TGCGCCAGCAGCTCAACGACAGGGTCCTCTAACTATGGCTACACCTTC. Its protein product is CASSSTTGSSNYGYTF.

V usage is TRBV7-9 and J usage is TRBJ2-4; D may be TRBD1 (6 bases). V dropped 5 bases and J dropped 6 bases, with 20 bases sitting between them. CDR3 size: 16 residues. Germline assignment: CDR1 SEHNR and CDR2 FQNEAQ (reference sequence). The CDR3 nucleotides are TGTGCCAGCAGCCCGAGTGGGGGCGTACGCCTAAACATTCAGTACTTC. Translating it yields CASSPSGGVRLNIQYF.

The J gene is TRBJ2-2, the V gene TRBV7-3, with TRBD2 as a possible D gene (6 bases). Trimming stripped 5 bases from V and 4 bases from J, with 11 bases between. The CDR3 runs to 14 residues. Germline lookup yields CDR1 SGHTA and CDR2 FQGTGA. The CDR3 sequence is CASSLLAFTGELFF. The CDR3 nucleotides are TGTGCCAGCAGCCTTCTAGCGTTCACCGGGGAGCTGTTTTTT. Supplemented by reference TRBV7-3 and TRBJ2-2, the full variable domain reads GAGVSQTPSNKVTEKGKYVELRCDPISGHTALYWYRQSLGQGPEFLIYFQGTGAADDSGLPNDRFFAVRPEGSVSTLKIQRTERGDSAVYLCASSLLAFTGELFFGEGSRLTVL.

This chain joins TRBV7-9 and TRBJ2-7; 10 bases align to TRBD1. Germline lookup yields CDR1 SEHNR and CDR2 FQNEAQ (reference sequence). V shed 9 bases, J shed 2 bases, and the junction held 13 bases outside the gene matches. The CDR3 is made up of 16 amino acids. This CDR3 is CASITPGQGTTYEQYF. CDR3 nucleotides: TGTGCCAGTATAACCCCGGGACAGGGGACTACCTACGAGCAGTACTTC.

The chain combines TRBV25-1 with TRBJ1-4, with D unresolved. Germline CDR1 reads MGHDK; CDR2 reads SYGVNS. Trimming took 3 bases from V and 8 from J, leaving 13 bases between them. The CDR3 extends over 14 amino acids. CDR3 amino acids: CASSDNAGREKLFF. Written as DNA, the CDR3 is TGTGCCAGCAGTGACAACGCAGGCAGGGAAAAACTGTTTTTT.

The V gene is TRBV19, the J gene TRBJ2-2, with 11 bases identical to TRBD2. The CDR3 is 20 residues long. Germline values: CDR1 LNHDA, CDR2 SQIVND (reference sequence). With 6 bases clipped from V and 2 bases from J, the junction kept 17 bases outside the gene matches. The CDR3 protein is CASRLRLAGTGLGNTGELFF. The DNA of the CDR3 is TGTGCCAGTAGGCTACGACTAGCGGGGACCGGCCTAGGTAACACCGGGGAGCTGTTTTTT.

This clone occurred once. The chain employs TRBV7-9 and TRBJ2-2, with D hard to call. The germline V gene encodes CDR1 SEHNR and CDR2 FQNEAQ (reference sequence). This CDR3 comprises 18 residues. V was pared by 4 bases and J by 0 bases, with 18 bases between. The CDR3 sequence: CASSSPRALPSNTGELFF. The CDR3 DNA reads TGTGCCAGCAGCTCCCCCCGGGCGCTACCTTCGAACACCGGGGAGCTGTTTTTT.

V usage is TRBV11-2 and J usage is TRBJ2-3, with D possibly called TRBD1 or TRBD2 (5 bases each). V shed 5 bases and J shed 0 bases, with 15 bases lying between them. This CDR3 spans 16 amino acids. The germline V gene has CDR1 SGHAT and CDR2 FQNNGV. The CDR3 coding sequence is TGTGCCAGCAGCCTATCCGGGACCGCCAGCACAGATACGCAGTATTTT. Amino acid sequence: CASSLSGTASTDTQYF.

The rearrangement joins TRBV27 to TRBJ2-3, with D unclear. The length of the CDR3 is 14 residues. Germline V CDR1 and CDR2: MNHEY, SMNVEV (reference sequence). Trimming took off 2 bases at V and 0 bases at J, with 6 bases between the two ends. The CDR3 sequence: CASSLRFSTDTQYF. The CDR3 DNA follows: TGTGCCAGCAGTTTAAGGTTTAGCACAGATACGCAGTATTTT.

This clone was found once. The CDR3 DNA sequence: TGTGCCAGCACGGAGCAGGGGCACGAAAAACTGTTTTTT. Encoded protein: CASTEQGHEKLFF. The chain employs TRBV6-5 and TRBJ1-4; maybe TRBD1 (6 bases). The CDR3 length is 13 residues. CDR1 and CDR2 from the germline V gene are MNHEY and SVGAGI. V lost 7 bases to trimming and J lost 8 bases, with 14 bases between them.

The rearrangement joins TRBV19 to TRBJ1-5, with D possibly matching TRBD1 (5 bases). Trimming shortened V by 3 bases and J by 7 bases, and 13 bases separated the two germline ends. CDR3 size: 14 residues. Germline loops: CDR1 LNHDA, CDR2 SQIVND (reference sequence). CDR3 nucleotides: TGTGCCAGTAGTATGGGGCAAATTGGACAGCCCCAGCATTTT. This gives the protein CASSMGQIGQPQHF.

The chain links TRBV10-3 to TRBJ2-7; 9 nucleotides agree with TRBD1. V lost 8 bases to trimming and J lost 5 bases; unmatched junction nucleotides: 16. From germline, CDR1 is ENHRY and CDR2 SYGVKD. This CDR3 has 16 residues. CDR3 nucleotide sequence: TGTGCCATCGGAGGGCCGGTTGGGACAGGGAGAAACGAGCAGTACTTC. Protein product: CAIGGPVGTGRNEQYF.

CDR3 bases: TGTGCCAGCAGTGGTGTGGGGGTGGGCTTTACCCAGTACTTC. Encoded protein: CASSGVGVGFTQYF. V usage is TRBV2 and J usage is TRBJ2-5, with D possibly called TRBD1 or TRBD2 (5 bases each). CDR1 and CDR2 from the germline V gene are SNHLY and FYNNEI. Trimming cost V 4 bases and J 8 bases, with 17 bases left between them. CDR3 length: 14 amino acids.

This clone was seen only a few times. The J gene is TRBJ2-7, the V gene TRBV4-2, with D possibly called TRBD1 or TRBD2 (5 bases each). CDR3 size: 16 residues. CDR1 and CDR2 from the germline V gene are LGHNA and YNFKEQ. Trimming shortened V by 1 base and J by 2 bases, and 15 bases separated the two germline ends. The CDR3 coding sequence is TGTGCCAGCAGCCAAGGTACGGGGCTTTTAACCTACGAGCAGTACTTC. It translates to CASSQGTGLLTYEQYF.

V usage is TRBV10-1 and J usage is TRBJ2-3; perhaps TRBD1 as D (5 bases). The CDR3 loop spans 14 amino acids. Looked up from germline, CDR1 is WNHNN and CDR2 is SYGVQD (reference sequence). V was clipped by 2 bases and J by 5 bases, with 11 bases between them. In nucleotides, the CDR3 is TGCGCCAGCAGTGAGGCAGGGCCAGTAGATACGCAGTATTTT. Protein product: CASSEAGPVDTQYF.

CDR3 nucleotides: TGTGCCAGCAACGTGGGACAGGGGGTCCCATCGACACCCCTCCACTTT. This gives the protein CASNVGQGVPSTPLHF. The chain links TRBV2 to TRBJ1-6; 11 bases fit TRBD1. Germline V gene lookup returns CDR1 SNHLY and CDR2 FYNNEI. The CDR3 consists of 16 residues. The J segment lost 11 bases and the V segment lost 7 bases, leaving 13 bases of the junction unmatched.

The J gene is TRBJ2-1, the V gene TRBV5-6, with 9 positions matching TRBD2. J was trimmed by 10 bases and V by 2 bases; bases with no gene match: 7. The CDR3 extends over 14 amino acids. Germline CDR1 and CDR2: SGHDT and YYEEEE. The DNA of the CDR3 is TGTGCCAGCAGCTTCGGAGCGGGGGGACGGGAGCAGTTCTTC. As protein: CASSFGAGGREQFF.